The clone carrying this T cell receptor beta chain has only one observation. Per germline, CDR1 SGHRS and CDR2 YFSETQ. V lost 1 base to trimming and J lost 0 bases, with 14 bases between them. The CDR3 is 17 residues long. This table comes from immunoSEQ multiplex PCR, and its TCRdb copy is limited to in-frame clones, with some not included. The table has just under 65,000 clones, 90% to 95% seen once. This sample stems from a study of T cell changes during pregnancy in multiple sclerosis. This rearrangement joins TRBV5-1 to TRBJ1-3; D is possibly TRBD1 (6 bases). This clonotype originated in a female donor in good health, enrolled as a control in a pregnancy study. The source material was peripheral blood, sampled after pregnancy. The CDR3 here is CASSLSMTGGSGNTIYF. CDR3 sequence (DNA): TGCGCCAGCAGCTTGAGTATGACAGGCGGCTCTGGAAACACCATATATTTT.